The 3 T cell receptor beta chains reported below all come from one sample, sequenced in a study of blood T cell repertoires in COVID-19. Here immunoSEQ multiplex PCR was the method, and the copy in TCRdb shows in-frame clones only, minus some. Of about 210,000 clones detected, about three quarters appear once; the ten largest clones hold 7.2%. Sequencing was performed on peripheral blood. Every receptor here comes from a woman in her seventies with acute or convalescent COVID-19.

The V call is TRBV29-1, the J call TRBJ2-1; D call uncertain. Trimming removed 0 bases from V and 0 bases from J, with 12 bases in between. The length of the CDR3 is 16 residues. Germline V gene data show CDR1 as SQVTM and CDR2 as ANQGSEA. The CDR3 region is CSVEERRKSSYNEQFF. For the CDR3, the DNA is TGCAGCGTTGAAGAGAGGAGAAAGAGCTCCTACAATGAGCAGTTCTTC.

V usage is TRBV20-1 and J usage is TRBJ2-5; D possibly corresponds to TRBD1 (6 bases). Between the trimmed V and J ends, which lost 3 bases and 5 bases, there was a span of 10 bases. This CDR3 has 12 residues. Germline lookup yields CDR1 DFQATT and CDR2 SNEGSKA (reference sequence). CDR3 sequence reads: CSASLQGETQYF. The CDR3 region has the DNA TGCAGTGCTAGTCTGCAGGGGGAGACCCAGTACTTC.

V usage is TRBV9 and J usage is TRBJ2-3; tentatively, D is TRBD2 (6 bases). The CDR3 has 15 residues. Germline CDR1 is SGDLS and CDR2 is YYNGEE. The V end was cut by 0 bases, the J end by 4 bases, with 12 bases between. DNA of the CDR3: TGTGCCAGCAGCGTAGGATTCGGGGACTCAGATACGCAGTATTTT. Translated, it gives CASSVGFGDSDTQYF.